Each of the 15 T cell receptor beta chains below was sequenced from the same sample in a study of T cells after yellow fever vaccination. TCRdb ran MiXCR on the 5' RACE reads and lists one entry per CDR3 protein. The sample lists some 600,000 distinct CDR3 sequences, approximately 16% occurring once. The source was PBMCs, collected roughly 5 days after the first yellow fever vaccination. The receptors were sampled from a young man who received the YFV17D yellow fever vaccine.

The V gene is TRBV7-3, the J gene TRBJ2-1, with 9 bases aligning to TRBD2. Trimming took 5 bases from V and 5 from J; bases not matched to a gene: 7. The germline CDR1 and CDR2 sequences are SGHTA and FQGTGA. The CDR3 loop spans 15 amino acids. The CDR3 loop is CASSPGTSIHNEQFF. CDR3 DNA sequence: TGTGCCAGCAGCCCCGGGACTAGCATCCACAATGAGCAGTTCTTC.

This clonotype was seen only a few times. The chain links TRBV4-3 to TRBJ1-2; 8 nucleotides align to TRBD1. V was clipped by 0 bases and J by 7 bases; unmatched bases: 10. The CDR3 loop spans 16 amino acids. Germline CDR1 reads LGHNA; CDR2 reads YSLEER. The CDR3 sequence: CASSQEAGQEALGYTF. The CDR3, as DNA: TGCGCCAGCAGCCAAGAAGCGGGACAGGAAGCGCTTGGCTACACCTTC.

This clonotype was found many times. The rearrangement links TRBV11-2 to TRBJ1-5; no clear D. The CDR3 loop spans 12 amino acids. The germline V and J ends were trimmed by 4 bases and 7 bases, with 8 bases remaining between them. Germline CDR1 is SGHAT and CDR2 is FQNNGV. CDR3 sequence: CASSSGRQPQHF. The CDR3 DNA is TGTGCCAGCAGCTCCGGTAGGCAGCCCCAGCATTTT.

This clonotype was seen a handful of times. The chain is built from TRBV7-2 and TRBJ1-5; weak D call: TRBD1 (6 bases). CDR3 length: 15 amino acids. CDR1 and CDR2 (germline): SGHTA, FQGNSA. V lost 0 bases and J 3 bases, leaving 9 bases between the germline ends. The CDR3 protein is CASSLATGFNQPQHF. The CDR3 DNA reads as TGTGCCAGCAGCTTAGCGACAGGATTCAATCAGCCCCAGCATTTT.

This rearrangement joins TRBV18 to TRBJ2-5; the D gene is possibly TRBD2 (5 bases). There are 14 residues in the CDR3. Per the germline V gene, CDR1 is KGHSH and CDR2 is LQKENI. V lost 3 bases and J 1 base, leaving 9 bases between the germline ends. The CDR3 bases are TGTGCCAGCTCACCCGACTACGTCCAAGAGACCCAGTACTTC. Protein product: CASSPDYVQETQYF.

This clonotype appeared a few times. The J gene is TRBJ1-6, the V gene TRBV6-1; the D is unclear. V was pared by 8 bases and J by 1 base, with 9 bases between. CDR3 length: 14 amino acids. The V gene's germline CDR1 is MNHNS and CDR2 SASEGT. The CDR3 bases are TGTGCCAGCTGGCGTGGATCCTATAATTCACCCCTCCACTTT. Encoded protein: CASWRGSYNSPLHF.

V and J are TRBV4-1 and TRBJ1-5, with D perhaps matching TRBD1 (6 bases). The CDR3 extends over 17 amino acids. Germline V gene data show CDR1 as MGHRA and CDR2 as YSYEKL. Trimming took off 0 bases at V and 0 bases at J, with 12 bases between the two ends. CDR3 DNA sequence: TGCGCCAGCAGCCAAGATATGGGGGCGCGTAGCAATCAGCCCCAGCATTTT. Translated, it gives CASSQDMGARSNQPQHF.

The rearrangement joins TRBV7-3 to TRBJ2-4, with a possible D match to TRBD1 (6 bases). V lost 1 base, J lost 8 bases, and 9 bases lay in between. Germline-derived CDR1 and CDR2 are SGHTA and FQGTGA. The CDR3 sequence is 13 residues long. CDR3 nucleotides: TGTGCCAGCAGCTTAAAGGGGGTGGACATTCAGTACTTC. As protein: CASSLKGVDIQYF.

This clonotype was counted a few times. The chain carries TRBV10-3 and TRBJ2-5, with TRBD2 matching 8 bases. The CDR3 sequence is 17 residues long. Germline lookup yields CDR1 ENHRY and CDR2 SYGVKD. V lost 0 bases to trimming and J lost 0 bases; unmatched junction nucleotides: 6. The CDR3 region is CAISESTAGAYQETQYF. In DNA, the CDR3 is TGTGCCATCAGTGAGTCGACAGCGGGGGCGTACCAAGAGACCCAGTACTTC.

The chain links TRBV19 to TRBJ2-7, with D possibly TRBD1 on 5 matching bases. The germline V and J ends were trimmed by 6 bases and 5 bases, with 8 bases remaining between them. Germline assignment: CDR1 LNHDA and CDR2 SQIVND (reference sequence). The CDR3 consists of 11 residues. The CDR3 spells CASSQGDEQYV. The CDR3 DNA reads as TGTGCCAGTAGCCAGGGCGACGAGCAGTACGTC.

This clonotype was seen more than once but under ten times. The chain recombines TRBV9 with TRBJ2-7; maybe TRBD1 (5 bases). Deletions cut 3 bases from V and 7 bases from J, with 14 bases between. This CDR3 spans 13 amino acids. The germline CDR1 and CDR2 sequences are SGDLS and YYNGEE. CDR3 sequence: CASSGQKGVEQYF. The CDR3 DNA sequence: TGTGCCAGCAGCGGACAGAAAGGTGTAGAGCAGTACTTC.

This clonotype was detected a few times. The V and J genes are TRBV5-4 and TRBJ1-2; perhaps TRBD1 as D (6 bases). CDR1 is SGHNT and CDR2 is YYREEE in the germline V gene (reference sequence). Trimming removed 5 bases from V and 3 bases from J, with 23 bases in between. The CDR3 runs 17 residues. In DNA, the CDR3 is TGTGCCAGCAGTTTTAGGGGGTCTTCTTCGACGGACTATGGCTACACCTTC. Its protein product is CASSFRGSSSTDYGYTF.

This clonotype occurred a few times. The gene calls are TRBV4-1 and TRBJ2-7, with 7 bases fitting TRBD1. The CDR3 is made up of 14 amino acids. J was trimmed by 2 bases and V by 3 bases; bases with no gene match: 4. Germline lookup yields CDR1 MGHRA and CDR2 YSYEKL. CDR3: CASSHRTGAYEQYF. CDR3 coding DNA: TGCGCCAGCAGCCATAGGACAGGAGCCTACGAGCAGTACTTC.

In this sample, this clonotype turned up many times. The chain links TRBV20-1 to TRBJ1-6; D gene ambiguous. V was clipped by 3 bases and J by 10 bases, with 13 bases between them. This CDR3 contains 13 residues. The germline V gene encodes CDR1 DFQATT and CDR2 SNEGSKA (reference sequence). CDR3 loop: CSASGGMESPLHF. The CDR3 bases are TGCAGTGCTAGTGGAGGGATGGAATCACCCCTCCACTTT.

This clonotype has only a few counts. This chain links TRBV29-1 with TRBJ2-1, with 8 bases matching TRBD2. The junction had 8 bases not matched to a gene; V was cut back by 7 bases and J by 6 bases. The CDR3 covers 13 residues. From germline, CDR1 is SQVTM and CDR2 ANQGSEA. The CDR3 is CSARGGNRNEQFF. The CDR3 DNA follows: TGCAGCGCCCGGGGGGGGAACCGCAATGAGCAGTTCTTC.